Included here is one T cell receptor beta chain sequence, with context. In this sample, this clone turned up many times. The antigen this receptor binds is unknown. The junction and the germline gene differ at one end; a read error may be behind it. The data stem from a study of metastatic and nonmetastatic thyroid tumors (dated by TCRdb to the early 2020s). About the investigation overall: For patients with malignant and with benign thyroid disease, the researchers compared repertoires between peripheral blood samples and tumor or nodule tissue samples. What the authors observed across the whole study: In both blood and tumor samples, malignant tumors were reported to have significantly higher TCR beta diversity than benign nodules.

The library was obtained by PCR. TCRdb lists the instrument as Illumina HiSeq 4000. High-throughput sequencing was used to profile the CDR3 region of the TCR beta-chain in every patient. In the source study's methods: A classifier to discriminate distant-metastatic papillary thyroid cancer patients was built from CDR3 differences across clinicopathological groups. The Shannon index was used to measure repertoire diversity, and the Morisita-Horn index was used to measure how similar tumor and blood repertoires were. The public reads were reanalyzed by TCRdb: fastp trimming at Q25, MiXCR alignment, in-frame beta chains only. The V and J calls and clone size come from TCRdb's table, not from the authors' own analysis. This sample has roughly 65,000 clones in its table, and approximately 15% of those were observed once. The leading ten clones occupy about 7% of the sample. No patient had received any treatment before thyroid surgery. The study retrospectively analysed patient clinical samples collected from the early 2010s to the late 2010s using T-cell receptor beta sequencing.

The CDR3 holds 15 amino acids from the cysteine to the phenylalanine. Only the CDR3 DNA stays, 45 bases, in frame from base 1. According to the germline V gene, CDR1 reads MNHEY and CDR2 reads SVGAGI. This sequence uses TRBV6-5 and TRBJ2-5; TRBD2 fits 11 bases in the junction. The sample consisted of blood. The clonotype originates from a male donor with papillary thyroid cancer or a benign thyroid nodule (not recorded which). Some clones in this sample may be carry-over from other donors' samples. The CDR3 region has the sequence CTSSYSSGRKETQYF. The DNA sequence is TGTACCAGCAGTTACTCTAGCGGGAGGAAAGAGACCCAGTACTTC.